This entry describes one T cell receptor (beta chain). Reverse transcription of 0.5 to 1 ug RNA was carried out with random hexamers. Across 54 Vbeta and 13 Jbeta, TCR beta CDR3 was amplified with immunoSEQ multiplex PCR. TCRdb reanalysed the immunoSEQ multiplex PCR reads using MiXCR and keeps one entry per CDR3 protein. This table holds some 150,000 distinct CDR3 sequences, over 95% found once. This sample was taken from a study of CD8 T cells in Susac syndrome. Sequencing of TCR beta was undertaken in CD8+ and CD4+ T cells derived from blood. There are 12 residues in the CDR3. Trimming took off 8 bases at V and 7 bases at J, with 12 bases between the two ends. The germline gives CDR1 LNHNV, CDR2 YYDKDF (reference sequence).

The chain employs TRBV15 and TRBJ2-1; D ambiguous. The material sequenced was CD8+ T cells from PBMCs. This clonotype was sampled from a human donor with multiple sclerosis. The CDR3 region is CATLSLGNEQFF. CDR3 DNA sequence: TGTGCCACCCTTTCCTTGGGGAATGAGCAGTTCTTC.